The T cell receptor (beta chain) described here comes from a study of response to subunit inactivated influenza vaccine. Trimming cost V 6 bases and J 7 bases; bases outside gene matches: 7. Germline-derived CDR1 and CDR2 are MNHNS and SASEGT. The CDR3 has 14 residues. Study results and caveats: Authors suggested each seasonal flu vaccination may recruit only limited numbers of new T cells.

This clonotype turned up a few times. Its antigen remains unidentified. MiXCR, applied by TCRdb to the RT-PCR reads, yields one record per CDR3 protein. The repertoire consists of about 500,000 distinct CDR3 sequences, with 16% occurring once and the leading ten covering less than 4%. This clonotype was obtained from a man aged 50 to 75 who received an inactivated influenza vaccine. The gene calls are TRBV6-1 and TRBJ1-2; 11 bases match TRBD1. The sample consisted of CD4+ T cells sorted from PBMCs, taken less than 30 months after vaccination. Here the CDR3 reads CASSAGQGASGYTF. The DNA for the CDR3 is TGTGCCAGCAGCGCAGGACAGGGGGCGAGTGGCTACACCTTC.